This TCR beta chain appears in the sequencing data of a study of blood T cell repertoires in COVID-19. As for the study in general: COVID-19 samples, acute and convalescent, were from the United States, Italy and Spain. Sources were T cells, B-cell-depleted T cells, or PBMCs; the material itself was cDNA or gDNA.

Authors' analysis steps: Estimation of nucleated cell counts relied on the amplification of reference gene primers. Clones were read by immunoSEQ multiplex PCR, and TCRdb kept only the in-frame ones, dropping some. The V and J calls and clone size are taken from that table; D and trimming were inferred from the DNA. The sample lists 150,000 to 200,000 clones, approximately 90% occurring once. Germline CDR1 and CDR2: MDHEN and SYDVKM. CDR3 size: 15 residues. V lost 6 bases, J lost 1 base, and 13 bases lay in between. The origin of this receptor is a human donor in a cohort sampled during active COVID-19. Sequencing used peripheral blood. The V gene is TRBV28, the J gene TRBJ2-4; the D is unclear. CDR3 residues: CASSIPDGAKNIQYF. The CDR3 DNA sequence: TGTGCCAGCAGCATACCTGACGGGGCCAAAAACATTCAGTACTTC.